A single sample is the source of the 7 T cell receptor beta chains below, sequenced in a study of T cell repertoires in cytomegalovirus infection. TCRdb fed the reads into MiXCR, producing one record per CDR3 protein. The sample consists of just under 500,000 distinct CDR3 sequences, roughly a third of them appearing once. These receptors lack a known antigen. Material: cultured PBMCs, obtained from culture after CMV antigen stimulation. Receptors were obtained from a human donor in good health (CMV status not recorded). Some clones in this sample may be carry-over from other donors' samples.

This clonotype was counted only a few times. V is TRBV5-1 and J is TRBJ2-1, with 13 positions matching TRBD2. From germline, CDR1 is SGHRS and CDR2 YFSETQ. This CDR3 is 16 amino acids long. Losses at the gene ends were 4 bases for V and 3 bases for J; bases not matched to a gene: 4. CDR3 region: CASSAGLAGVYNEQFF. In DNA form, the CDR3 reads TGCGCCAGCAGCGCCGGACTAGCGGGAGTCTACAATGAGCAGTTCTTC. The whole variable domain, remainder taken from reference TRBV5-1 and TRBJ2-1, is KAGVTQTPRYLIKTRGQQVTLSCSPISGHRSVSWYQQTPGQGLQFLFEYFSETQRNKGNFPGRFSGRQFSNSRSEMNVSTLELGDSALYLCASSAGLAGVYNEQFFGPGTRLTVL.

This clonotype appeared many times. This CDR3 reads CASRPLVDGTSGNNEQFF. The CDR3, as DNA: TGTGCCAGCAGACCCCTCGTCGACGGGACTAGCGGGAACAATGAGCAGTTCTTC. The chain couples TRBV7-2 to TRBJ2-1; 13 bases map to TRBD2. In germline, CDR1 is SGHTA, CDR2 FQGNSA. V dropped 6 bases and J dropped 5; count of bases not matched to a gene: 13. The CDR3 has 18 residues.

This clonotype has more than one count but fewer than ten. The chain joins TRBV7-2 to TRBJ2-7; TRBD1 aligns across 9 bases. V lost 0 bases to trimming and J lost 4 bases; unmatched junction nucleotides: 4. The CDR3 has 15 amino acids. Per the germline V gene, CDR1 is SGHTA and CDR2 is FQGNSA. The CDR3 sequence is CASSLAGTGSYEQYV. In DNA, the CDR3 is TGTGCCAGCAGCTTAGCCGGGACAGGGTCTTACGAGCAGTACGTC.

This clonotype came up a few times. The chain uses TRBV30 and TRBJ1-1, with 7 bases identical to TRBD1. The ends lost 0 bases at V and 6 bases at J; junction bases unmatched: 10. In germline, CDR1 is GTSNPN, CDR2 SVGIG (reference sequence). The CDR3 is made up of 15 amino acids. In nucleotides, the CDR3 is TGTGCCTGGAGTGTACGGTCAGGGGGATTGGCTGAAGCTTTCTTT. Its protein is CAWSVRSGGLAEAFF.

The rearrangement links TRBV4-2 to TRBJ2-2, with a possible D match to TRBD2 (6 bases). V gave up 3 bases and J gave up 5 bases, with 13 bases separating them. This CDR3 comprises 15 residues. From germline, CDR1 is LGHNA and CDR2 YNFKEQ. The chain's CDR3 is CASSQQLAATGELFF. In nucleotides, the CDR3 is TGTGCCAGCAGCCAGCAACTAGCAGCAACCGGGGAGCTGTTTTTT.

The rearrangement uses TRBV7-2 and TRBJ2-1; tentative D call: TRBD2 (5 bases). This CDR3 has 14 residues. V lost 3 bases and J 9 bases, leaving 15 bases between the germline ends. Germline CDR1 and CDR2: SGHTA and FQGNSA. The CDR3 nucleotides read TGTGCCAGCAGCTTCCGTGGGAGCGCCGGTGAGCAGTTCTTC. The encoded protein is CASSFRGSAGEQFF.

The V gene is TRBV2, the J gene TRBJ1-1; D not certain. Trimming took 1 base from V and 7 from J, leaving 4 bases between them. From germline, CDR1 is SNHLY and CDR2 FYNNEI. The CDR3 loop spans 11 amino acids. The CDR3 DNA reads TGTGCCAGCAGTGAAGGGGATGAAGCTTTCTTT. The encoded protein is CASSEGDEAFF.